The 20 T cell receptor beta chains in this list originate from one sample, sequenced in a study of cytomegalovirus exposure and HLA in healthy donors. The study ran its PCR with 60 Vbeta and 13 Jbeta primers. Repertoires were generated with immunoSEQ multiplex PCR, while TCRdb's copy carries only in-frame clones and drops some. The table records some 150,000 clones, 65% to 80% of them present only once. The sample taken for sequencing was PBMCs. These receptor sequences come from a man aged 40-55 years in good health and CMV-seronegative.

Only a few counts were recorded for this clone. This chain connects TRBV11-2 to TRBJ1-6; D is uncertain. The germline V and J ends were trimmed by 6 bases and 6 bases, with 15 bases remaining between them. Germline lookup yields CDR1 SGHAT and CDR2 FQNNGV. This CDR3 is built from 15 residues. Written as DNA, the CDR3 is TGTGCCAGCAGGCGCCCGGGATGGGGTAATTCACCCCTCCACTTT. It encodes CASRRPGWGNSPLHF. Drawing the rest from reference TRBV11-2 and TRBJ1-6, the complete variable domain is EAGVAQSPRYKIIEKRQSVAFWCNPISGHATLYWYQQILGQGPKLLIQFQNNGVVDDSQLPKDRFSAERLKGVDSTLKIQPAKLEDSAVYLCASRRPGWGNSPLHFGNGTRLTVT.

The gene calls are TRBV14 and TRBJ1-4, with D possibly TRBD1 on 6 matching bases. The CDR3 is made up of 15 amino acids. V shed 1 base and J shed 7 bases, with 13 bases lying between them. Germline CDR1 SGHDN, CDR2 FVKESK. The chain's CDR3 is CASSQAGGAGEKLFF. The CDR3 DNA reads TGTGCCAGCAGCCAAGCGGGGGGCGCGGGTGAAAAACTGTTTTTT.

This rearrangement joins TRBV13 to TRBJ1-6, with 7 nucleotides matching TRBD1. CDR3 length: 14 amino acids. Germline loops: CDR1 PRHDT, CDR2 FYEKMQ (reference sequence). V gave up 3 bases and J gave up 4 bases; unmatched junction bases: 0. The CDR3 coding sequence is TGTGCCAGCAGCTTGGGACAGTATAATTCACCCCTCCACTTT. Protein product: CASSLGQYNSPLHF.

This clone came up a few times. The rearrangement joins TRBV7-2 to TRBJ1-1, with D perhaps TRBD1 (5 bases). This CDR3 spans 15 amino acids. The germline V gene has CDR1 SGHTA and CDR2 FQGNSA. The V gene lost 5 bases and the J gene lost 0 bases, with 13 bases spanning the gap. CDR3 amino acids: CASSPSTVMNTEAFF. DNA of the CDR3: TGTGCCAGCAGCCCATCGACAGTAATGAACACTGAAGCTTTCTTT.

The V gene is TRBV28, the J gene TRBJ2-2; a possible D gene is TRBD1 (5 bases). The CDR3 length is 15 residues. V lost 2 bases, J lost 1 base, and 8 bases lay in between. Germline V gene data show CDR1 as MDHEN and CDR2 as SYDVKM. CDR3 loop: CASSLPQGNTGELFF. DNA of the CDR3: TGTGCCAGCAGTTTACCCCAGGGGAACACCGGGGAGCTGTTTTTT.

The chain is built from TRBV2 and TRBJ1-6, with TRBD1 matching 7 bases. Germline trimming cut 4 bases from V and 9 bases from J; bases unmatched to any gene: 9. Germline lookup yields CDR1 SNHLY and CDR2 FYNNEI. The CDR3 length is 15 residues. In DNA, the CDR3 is TGTGCCAGCAGTGGACAGGGTGAGGGGGGTTCACCCCTCCACTTT. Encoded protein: CASSGQGEGGSPLHF.

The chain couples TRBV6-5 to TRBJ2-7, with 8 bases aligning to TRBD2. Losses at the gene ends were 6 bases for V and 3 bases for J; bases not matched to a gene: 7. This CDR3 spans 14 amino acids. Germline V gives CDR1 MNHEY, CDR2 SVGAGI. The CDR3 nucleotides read TGTGCCAGCAGGATCGGGGGGGTCTTCTACGAGCAGTACTTC. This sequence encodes CASRIGGVFYEQYF.

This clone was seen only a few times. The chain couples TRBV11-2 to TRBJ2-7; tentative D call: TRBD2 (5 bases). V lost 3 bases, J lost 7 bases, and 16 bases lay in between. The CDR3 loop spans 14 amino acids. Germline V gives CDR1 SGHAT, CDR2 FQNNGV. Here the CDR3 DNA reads TGTGCCAGCAGCTTGTGGACTCACTCGGGGGAGCAGTACTTC. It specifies CASSLWTHSGEQYF.

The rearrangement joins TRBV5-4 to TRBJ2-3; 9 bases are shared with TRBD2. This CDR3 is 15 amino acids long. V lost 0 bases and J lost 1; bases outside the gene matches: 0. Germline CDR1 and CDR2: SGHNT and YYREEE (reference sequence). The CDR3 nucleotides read TGTGCCAGCAGCTTGGTAGCGGGGGGCACAGATACGCAGTATTTT. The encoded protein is CASSLVAGGTDTQYF.

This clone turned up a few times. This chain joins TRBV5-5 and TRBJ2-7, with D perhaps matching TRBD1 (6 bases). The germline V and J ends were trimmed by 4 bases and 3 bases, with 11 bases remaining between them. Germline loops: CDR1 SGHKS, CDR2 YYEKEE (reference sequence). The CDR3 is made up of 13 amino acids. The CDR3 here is CASSRDTNYEQYF. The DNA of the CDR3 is TGTGCCAGCAGCCGGGACACAAACTACGAGCAGTACTTC.

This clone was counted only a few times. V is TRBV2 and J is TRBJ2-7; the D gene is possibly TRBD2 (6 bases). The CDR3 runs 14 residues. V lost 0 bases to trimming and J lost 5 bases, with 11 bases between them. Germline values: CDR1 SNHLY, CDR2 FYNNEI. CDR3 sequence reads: CASSEALRRDEQYF. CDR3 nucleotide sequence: TGTGCCAGCAGTGAAGCGCTTCGGAGGGACGAGCAGTACTTC.

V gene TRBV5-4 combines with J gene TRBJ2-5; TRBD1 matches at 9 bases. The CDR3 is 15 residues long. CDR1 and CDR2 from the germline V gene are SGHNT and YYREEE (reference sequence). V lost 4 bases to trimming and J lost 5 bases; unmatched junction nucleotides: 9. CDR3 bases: TGTGCCAGCAGCGTACGGACAGGGGTTGGTGAGACCCAGTACTTC. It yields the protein CASSVRTGVGETQYF.

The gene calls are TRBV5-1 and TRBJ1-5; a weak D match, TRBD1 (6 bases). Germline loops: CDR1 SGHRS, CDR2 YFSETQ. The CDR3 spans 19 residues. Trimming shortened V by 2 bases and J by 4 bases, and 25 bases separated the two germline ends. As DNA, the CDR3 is TGCGCCAGCAGCTTTAAGGAGAGTCGAGAGGGGGTGAGTAATCAGCCCCAGCATTTT. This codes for CASSFKESREGVSNQPQHF.

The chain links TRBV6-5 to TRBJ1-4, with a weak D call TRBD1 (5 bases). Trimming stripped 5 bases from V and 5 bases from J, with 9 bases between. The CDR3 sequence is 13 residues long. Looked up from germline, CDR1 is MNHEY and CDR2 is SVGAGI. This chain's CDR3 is CASSDRQNEKLFF. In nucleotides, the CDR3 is TGTGCCAGCAGTGACCGACAGAATGAAAAACTGTTTTTT.

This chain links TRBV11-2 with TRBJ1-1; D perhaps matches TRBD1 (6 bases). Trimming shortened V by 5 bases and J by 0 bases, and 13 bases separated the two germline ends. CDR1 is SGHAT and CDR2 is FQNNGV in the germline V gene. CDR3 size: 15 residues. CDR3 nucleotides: TGTGCCAGCAGCCCCAGGGGAGACCTGAACACTGAAGCTTTCTTT. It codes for CASSPRGDLNTEAFF.

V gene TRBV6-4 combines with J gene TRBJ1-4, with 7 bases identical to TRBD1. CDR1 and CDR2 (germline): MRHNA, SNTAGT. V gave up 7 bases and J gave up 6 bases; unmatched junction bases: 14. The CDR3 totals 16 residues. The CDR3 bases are TGTGCCAGCATGGGGCATTGGAGGGGGCGGGATGAAAAACTGTTTTTT. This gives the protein CASMGHWRGRDEKLFF.

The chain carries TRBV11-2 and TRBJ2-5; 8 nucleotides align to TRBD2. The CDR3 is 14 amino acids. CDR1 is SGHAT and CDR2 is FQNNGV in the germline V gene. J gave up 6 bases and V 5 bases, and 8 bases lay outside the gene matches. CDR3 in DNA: TGTGCCAGCAGCGTTCGACGGGGGGGAAAGACCCAGTACTTC. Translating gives CASSVRRGGKTQYF.

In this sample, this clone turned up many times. The CDR3 sequence: CASSRHARETQYF. In DNA, the CDR3 is TGTGCCAGCAGCCGCCACGCCAGAGAGACCCAGTACTTC. The chain has TRBV7-2 and TRBJ2-5; D is undetermined. The CDR3 loop spans 13 amino acids. Germline V gene sequence: CDR1 SGHTA, CDR2 FQGNSA. Between the trimmed V and J ends, which lost 5 bases and 4 bases, there was a span of 11 bases.

CDR3 coding DNA: TGCGCCAGCAGCTTGGGCGGGGGGGACCAAGAGACCCAGTACTTC. It encodes CASSLGGGDQETQYF. The chain uses TRBV5-1 and TRBJ2-5; 9 positions agree with TRBD2. Germline CDR1 reads SGHRS; CDR2 reads YFSETQ. The CDR3 runs 15 residues. Germline trimming cut 0 bases from V and 0 bases from J; bases unmatched to any gene: 0.

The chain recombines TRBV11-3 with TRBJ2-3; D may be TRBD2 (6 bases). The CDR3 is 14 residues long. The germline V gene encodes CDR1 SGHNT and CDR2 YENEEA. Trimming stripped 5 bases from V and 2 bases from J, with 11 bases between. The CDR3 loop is CASSPGGSTDTQYF. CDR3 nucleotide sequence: TGTGCCAGCAGCCCTGGGGGGTCCACAGATACGCAGTATTTT.